The 32 T cell receptor beta chains in this list originate from one sample, sequenced in a study of Graves' ophthalmopathy and Graves' hyperthyroidism. TCR beta CDR3 amplification used RNA transcripts. Following a first-round RT-PCR that used HTBI primers, a second-round multiplex PCR was carried out. TCRdb used MiXCR to reprocess the multiplex PCR reads, holding one entry per CDR3 protein. The profile covers about 480,000 distinct CDR3 sequences, with about an eighth appearing a single time and 8% to 10% taken by the ten largest. The sample comprised blood. The receptors were sampled from a woman in her twenties or thirties with Graves' ophthalmopathy.

This clonotype came up many times. The rearrangement links TRBV28 to TRBJ2-7, with 9 bases lining up with TRBD1. With V trimmed by 7 bases and J by 0 bases, 4 bases remained unmatched. CDR1 is MDHEN and CDR2 is SYDVKM in the germline V gene. The CDR3 is 14 amino acids. CDR3 in DNA: TGTGCCAGCAAGACAGGGGGAGCCTCCTACGAGCAGTACTTC. The encoded protein is CASKTGGASYEQYF.

Points on this clonotype: A much larger clone differs from this one at a single base, so this may be a read error. The chain recombines TRBV29-1 with TRBJ2-2, with D possibly TRBD2 on 5 matching bases. Germline V lookup: CDR1 SQVTM, CDR2 ANQGSEA. This CDR3 region has 10 residues. For the CDR3, the DNA is TGTGCGTCTGGGTCCGGGGAGCTGTGTTTT. It specifies CASGSGELCF.

CDR3 nucleotide sequence: TGTGCCTACCAGATGGGGATGGTCGAGCAGTACTTC. It is translated as CAYQMGMVEQYF. This sequence joins TRBV30 and TRBJ2-7; no definite D call. CDR1 and CDR2 (germline): GTSNPN, SVGIG (reference sequence). V shed 7 bases and J shed 6 bases, with 16 bases lying between them. The CDR3 has 12 residues.

This clonotype occurred many times. V and J are TRBV28 and TRBJ2-7; 12 nucleotides align to TRBD2. The CDR3 contains 16 residues. CDR1 and CDR2 (germline): MDHEN, SYDVKM. Trimming removed 6 bases from V and 5 bases from J; junction bases left unmatched: 11. The CDR3 DNA is TGTGCCAGCAGCACCCCGGCTAGCGGGAGGGCTAACGAGCAGTACTTC. Translating it yields CASSTPASGRANEQYF.

This clonotype came up many times. The CDR3 nucleotides read TGTGCCAGCAGTCCCCACTCACAGGCGTACGAGCAGTACTTC. It yields the protein CASSPHSQAYEQYF. The chain carries TRBV28 and TRBJ2-7, with a tentative D call TRBD1 (5 bases). Per the germline V gene, CDR1 is MDHEN and CDR2 is SYDVKM. Trimming removed 5 bases from V and 4 bases from J, with 15 bases in between. The CDR3 runs 14 residues.

This clonotype was counted at least ten times. V gene TRBV6-2 or TRBV6-3 combines with J gene TRBJ1-1, with D unresolved. This CDR3 region has 12 residues. The V gene lost 4 bases and the J gene lost 6 bases, with 9 bases spanning the gap. Germline-derived CDR1 and CDR2 are MNHEY and SVGEGT. The CDR3 DNA reads TGTGCCAGCAGTTGGGGTCGCTCTGAAGCTTTCTTT. It codes for CASSWGRSEAFF.

This clonotype was recorded at least ten times. The chain is built from TRBV29-1 and TRBJ1-2; possibly TRBD1 for D (5 bases). CDR3 length: 14 amino acids. Trimming left V 0 bases short and J 11 bases short, with 19 bases between. The germline V gene has CDR1 SQVTM and CDR2 ANQGSEA. The CDR3 DNA reads TGCAGCGTTGAAGATCGACGGCTAGGGACTGCGTACACCTTC. As protein: CSVEDRRLGTAYTF.

This clonotype was counted at least ten times. The CDR3 reads CASSSKDTVQYF. In nucleotides, the CDR3 is TGCGCCAGCAGCTCGAAGGACACTGTACAGTACTTC. The chain carries TRBV5-1 and TRBJ2-7, with D possibly TRBD1 on 5 matching bases. This CDR3 contains 12 residues. Trimming took 3 bases from V and 10 from J, leaving 14 bases between them. Looked up from germline, CDR1 is SGHRS and CDR2 is YFSETQ.

This clonotype was seen repeatedly, ten times or more. The V call is TRBV7-9, the J call TRBJ2-5, with 8 bases aligning to TRBD2. Germline CDR1 SEHNR, CDR2 FQNEAQ (reference sequence). V lost 1 base to trimming and J lost 5 bases; unmatched junction nucleotides: 9. This CDR3 has 16 amino acids. The CDR3 protein is CASSLDHLAGGETQYF. CDR3 DNA: TGTGCCAGCAGCTTAGACCACCTAGCGGGCGGGGAGACCCAGTACTTC.

The genes are TRBV2 and TRBJ2-2; 8 bases fit TRBD2. Trimming took 3 bases from V and 2 from J; bases not matched to a gene: 11. The germline V gene has CDR1 SNHLY and CDR2 FYNNEI. CDR3 length: 18 amino acids. CDR3 nucleotides: TGTGCCAGCAGTGAGGGACGGTCTAGCGGGTCCAACACCGGGGAGCTGTTTTTT. Protein sequence: CASSEGRSSGSNTGELFF.

V and J are TRBV11-1 and TRBJ2-5, with TRBD1 identical over 10 bases. V shed 8 bases, J shed 5 bases, and the junction held 17 bases outside the gene matches. The CDR3 runs 17 residues. The germline CDR1 and CDR2 sequences are SGHAT and FQDESV (reference sequence). The CDR3 DNA sequence: TGTGCCAGCGTACCGGGACAGGGGATAATTAGGTCGGAGACCCAGTACTTC. This codes for CASVPGQGIIRSETQYF.

As regards this clonotype: A much larger clone differs from this one at a single base, so this may be a read error. This chain joins TRBV20-1 and TRBJ2-2; TRBD2 is a possible D gene (5 bases). The V gene's germline CDR1 is DFQATT and CDR2 SNEGSKA (reference sequence). The CDR3 consists of 14 residues. As DNA, the CDR3 is TGCAGTGCCTCTCATCGCTTAGGCACCGGGAAGCTGTTTTTT. Amino acids: CSASHRLGTGKLFF.

This clonotype came up many times. An end of the junction does not agree with germline; a read error may underlie this. The V gene is TRBV20-1, the J gene TRBJ1-5; 8 bases align to TRBD1. Germline V gene data show CDR1 as DFQATT and CDR2 as SNEGSKA (reference sequence). The CDR3 has 16 residues. The CDR3 region has the DNA TGCAGTGCTAGAGATACCAGGACAGGGTGGAATCAGCCCCAACATTTT. As protein: CSARDTRTGWNQPQHF.

The chain is built from TRBV20-1 and TRBJ2-5; 9 nucleotides line up with TRBD1. The ends lost 0 bases at V and 5 bases at J; junction bases unmatched: 10. There are 16 residues in the CDR3. Germline V CDR1 and CDR2: DFQATT, SNEGSKA (reference sequence). CDR3 loop: CSARDHGDRVLETQYF. The CDR3 region has the DNA TGCAGTGCTAGAGATCATGGGGACAGGGTTTTGGAGACCCAGTACTTC.

This clonotype came up many times. The chain links TRBV12-3 or TRBV12-4 to TRBJ1-1, with 9 bases aligning to TRBD1. The length of the CDR3 is 18 residues. V was pared by 5 bases and J by 3 bases, with 16 bases of the junction left unmatched. CDR3 amino acids: CASSPPPVDRGWYTEAFF. The CDR3 DNA follows: TGTGCCAGCAGTCCCCCCCCGGTAGACAGGGGGTGGTACACTGAAGCTTTCTTT.

The rearrangement joins TRBV7-8 to TRBJ2-7; TRBD2 agrees at 10 bases. The CDR3 is 13 amino acids. Looked up from germline, CDR1 is SGHVS and CDR2 is FQNEAQ. CDR3 sequence (DNA): TGTGCCAGCAGCTTAAGAGGGCCGGGACTAGCGTATGTC. Its translation is CASSLRGPGLAYV.

Ten or more counts support this clonotype. The CDR3 nucleotides are TGTGCCAGCAGTTGGGGTGGAGGCTACACCTTC. This codes for CASSWGGGYTF. The chain uses TRBV12-3 or TRBV12-4 and TRBJ1-2; unclear D gene. The CDR3 extends over 11 amino acids. The V end was cut by 4 bases, the J end by 8 bases, with 8 bases between.

This clonotype was counted many times. The genes are TRBV7-9 and TRBJ2-5; TRBD1 agrees at 8 bases. Trimming cost V 2 bases and J 2 bases; bases outside gene matches: 1. CDR1 SEHNR and CDR2 FQNEAQ come from the germline V gene (reference sequence). The CDR3 runs to 14 residues. The CDR3, as DNA: TGTGCCAGCAGCTTAACAGGGGGGCAAGAGACCCAGTACTTC. It translates to CASSLTGGQETQYF. Full variable domain (rest looked up from reference TRBV7-9 and TRBJ2-5): DTGVSQNPRHKITKRGQNVTFRCDPISEHNRLYWYRQTLGQGPEFLTYFQNEAQLEKSRLLSDRFSAERPKGSFSTLEIQRTEQGDSAMYLCASSLTGGQETQYFGPGTRLLVL.

This clonotype was seen many times. The chain has TRBV12-3 or TRBV12-4 and TRBJ1-2; D remains unclear. Deletions cut 1 base from V and 0 bases from J, with 9 bases between. The CDR3 has 15 amino acids. CDR3 protein: CASSLGDGANYGYTF. The CDR3 coding sequence is TGTGCCAGCAGTTTAGGAGACGGAGCTAACTATGGCTACACCTTC.

The sample holds many counts of this clonotype. The V and J genes are TRBV4-2 and TRBJ1-2; TRBD1 matches at 9 bases. The CDR3 contains 16 residues. The V gene's germline CDR1 is LGHNA and CDR2 YNFKEQ. After removal of 1 base from V and 3 bases from J, the junction contained 6 bases not matched to a gene. In DNA, the CDR3 is TGTGCCAGCAGCCAAGGGGCGGGACAGGGAGACTATGGCTACACCTTC. Translated: CASSQGAGQGDYGYTF.

This clonotype has a count of ten or more. The chain couples TRBV2 to TRBJ2-5; 8 positions agree with TRBD1. There are 17 residues in the CDR3. Germline CDR1 is SNHLY and CDR2 is FYNNEI. J was trimmed by 1 base and V by 7 bases; bases with no gene match: 14. The DNA for the CDR3 is TGTGCCAGCAAGGCTCTCGCAGGGGGCGCGCCCCAAGAGACCCAGTACTTC. This codes for CASKALAGGAPQETQYF.

This clonotype was detected ten times or more. This chain connects TRBV2 to TRBJ2-5; TRBD2 matches 9 bases. The CDR3 runs to 13 residues. Germline trimming cut 8 bases from V and 5 bases from J; bases unmatched to any gene: 6. Germline CDR1 reads SNHLY; CDR2 reads FYNNEI. The CDR3 DNA reads as TGTGCCAGCCACCTTGCGGGGGGGGAGACCCAGTACTTC. Protein product: CASHLAGGETQYF.

This clonotype was detected ten times or more. The V gene is TRBV6-1, the J gene TRBJ2-7; D might be TRBD1 or TRBD2, each matching 5 bases. The V end lost 2 bases, the J end lost 4 bases, and 12 bases lay between the germline ends. Germline V gene lookup returns CDR1 MNHNS and CDR2 SASEGT. The length of the CDR3 is 14 residues. The CDR3 DNA reads as TGTGCCAGCAGTGAAACGGGACGTCCGTACGAGCAGTACTTC. The encoded protein is CASSETGRPYEQYF.

This clonotype was found many times. This rearrangement joins TRBV29-1 to TRBJ1-5; D is undetermined. The V end was cut by 2 bases, the J end by 6 bases, with 11 bases between. The CDR3 is made up of 13 amino acids. Germline loops: CDR1 SQVTM, CDR2 ANQGSEA. CDR3 sequence: CSVEPPGGQPQHF. The CDR3, as DNA: TGCAGCGTTGAACCACCGGGAGGTCAGCCCCAGCATTTT.

This clonotype showed up many times. V usage is TRBV6-4 and J usage is TRBJ2-2, with D tentatively TRBD1 or TRBD2 (5 bases each). Trimming shortened V by 5 bases and J by 3 bases, and 10 bases separated the two germline ends. Germline values: CDR1 MRHNA, CDR2 SNTAGT. The CDR3 covers 14 residues. In DNA form, the CDR3 reads TGTGCCAGCAGTTATCAGGGAGACACCGGGGAGCTGTTTTTT. Translating gives CASSYQGDTGELFF.

This clonotype was counted at least ten times. The CDR3 DNA reads TGTGCCAGCCGAGGGGACCTGAACACTGAAGCTTTCTTT. Protein: CASRGDLNTEAFF. This chain joins TRBV6-1 and TRBJ1-1; perhaps TRBD1 as D (5 bases). Germline V gives CDR1 MNHNS, CDR2 SASEGT. The V gene lost 8 bases and the J gene lost 0 bases, with 10 bases spanning the gap. The CDR3 runs to 13 residues.

This clonotype was counted ten times or more. This sequence joins TRBV9 and TRBJ1-2, with a possible D match to TRBD1 (6 bases). Germline V gene data show CDR1 as SGDLS and CDR2 as YYNGEE. Trimming left V 0 bases short and J 4 bases short, with 13 bases between. This CDR3 spans 15 amino acids. CDR3 in amino acids: CASSVEGGGFYGYTF. In DNA, the CDR3 is TGTGCCAGCAGCGTAGAAGGGGGAGGGTTCTATGGCTACACCTTC.

Many counts were recorded for this clonotype. The V call is TRBV7-8, the J call TRBJ2-5; D is perhaps TRBD2 (7 bases). The length of the CDR3 is 16 residues. With 3 bases removed from V and 5 bases from J, the gap between germline ends came to 19 bases. Germline V CDR1 and CDR2: SGHVS, FQNEAQ. The DNA for the CDR3 is TGTGCCAGCAGCTTCCTTCGGGCGGGGGCCGGGGAGACCCAGTACTTC. It codes for CASSFLRAGAGETQYF.

This rearrangement joins TRBV10-3 to TRBJ2-7; 7 bases are a match to TRBD1. Germline V lookup: CDR1 ENHRY, CDR2 SYGVKD. The V segment lost 4 bases and the J segment 3 bases; nucleotides outside the gene matches: 12. The CDR3 is made up of 16 amino acids. CDR3 sequence: CAISARQGNNIYEQYF. Here the CDR3 DNA reads TGTGCCATCAGTGCCCGACAGGGTAATAATATCTACGAGCAGTACTTC.

Many counts were recorded for this clonotype. J is TRBJ1-5 and V is TRBV6-5; no clear D. V was cut by 2 bases and J by 1 base, with 12 bases left in between. The CDR3 is 16 amino acids. Germline V gene lookup returns CDR1 MNHEY and CDR2 SVGAGI. For the CDR3, the DNA is TGTGCCAGCAGTTACCTAAGACCGGGGAGCAATCAGCCCCAGCATTTT. Residues: CASSYLRPGSNQPQHF.

At least ten counts were recorded for this clonotype. This rearrangement joins TRBV24-1 to TRBJ2-7, with 9 bases fitting TRBD1. Germline CDR1 KGHDR, CDR2 SFDVKD. This CDR3 contains 13 residues. The trim removed 8 bases at V and 6 bases at J, leaving 7 bases unmatched. CDR3 DNA sequence: TGTGCCACCACCCGGGACAGGGTGCGCGAGCAGTACTTC. Translation gives CATTRDRVREQYF.

This clonotype has at least ten counts. The DNA of the CDR3 is TGTGCCAGTAACGGCGCCTCTTCGTACGAGCAGTACTTC. Amino acid sequence: CASNGASSYEQYF. The chain recombines TRBV19 with TRBJ2-7, with unresolved D. V lost 7 bases and J 4 bases, leaving 14 bases between the germline ends. The germline gives CDR1 LNHDA, CDR2 SQIVND (reference sequence). The CDR3 runs 13 residues.